A single sample is the source of the 10 T cell receptor beta chains below, sequenced in a study of T cells after posttransplantation cyclophosphamide. Clones were sequenced by immunoSEQ multiplex PCR, and TCRdb holds only the in-frame ones, with some missing. The table has more than 15,000 clones, around 85% seen once. Controls had myeloablative marrow grafts with methotrexate and calcineurin inhibitor, sampled at 1 year. The input for sequencing was PBMCs, taken after allogeneic stem cell transplant with calcineurin inhibitor and methotrexate. The receptors come from a female patient between 18 and 30 years old who received an allogeneic stem cell transplant from an unrelated donor, was CMV-positive, and had acute and chronic GVHD. Part of the T cells may come from the graft donor.

J is TRBJ1-4 and V is TRBV11-3; tentatively, D is TRBD1 (5 bases). V was cut by 0 bases and J by 8 bases, with 13 bases left in between. CDR1 is SGHNT, CDR2 YENEEA, per germline. CDR3 length: 15 residues. This CDR3 is CASSLESLRDEKLFF. As DNA, the CDR3 is TGTGCCAGCAGCTTAGAATCTTTGCGGGACGAAAAACTGTTTTTT.

A single count supports this clone. The chain carries TRBV6-6 and TRBJ2-1, with D maybe TRBD2 (5 bases). V was cut by 0 bases and J by 2 bases, with 11 bases left in between. Per the germline V gene, CDR1 is MNHNY and CDR2 is SVGAGI (reference sequence). The CDR3 is 16 residues long. CDR3 loop: CASSYSTIGAYNEQFF. CDR3 DNA sequence: TGTGCCAGCAGTTACTCCACAATCGGGGCCTACAATGAGCAGTTCTTC.

This clone was seen a handful of times. The chain uses TRBV19 and TRBJ1-5; TRBD1 matches 7 bases. The V gene end was trimmed by 5 bases and the J gene end by 0 bases; junction bases not matched to a gene: 10. CDR1 and CDR2 from the germline V gene are LNHDA and SQIVND (reference sequence). The CDR3 totals 17 residues. CDR3 sequence reads: CASSLGTAFISNQPQHF. CDR3 sequence (DNA): TGTGCCAGTAGTCTCGGGACAGCTTTCATTAGCAATCAGCCCCAGCATTTT.

The V call is TRBV19, the J call TRBJ1-1, with D maybe TRBD1 (6 bases). The CDR3 has 15 residues. The germline V gene encodes CDR1 LNHDA and CDR2 SQIVND (reference sequence). V dropped 1 base and J dropped 0 bases, with 9 bases sitting between them. The DNA of the CDR3 is TGTGCCAGTAGTATAGCACAGGGCATGAACACTGAAGCTTTCTTT. Protein sequence: CASSIAQGMNTEAFF.

The chain uses TRBV5-1 and TRBJ2-5, with TRBD2 matching over 9 bases. The CDR3 is 14 amino acids. The germline CDR1 and CDR2 sequences are SGHRS and YFSETQ. Unmatched junction bases numbered 5, after V lost 4 bases and J lost 4 bases. The CDR3 is CASSEVTSGETQYF. The CDR3 region has the DNA TGCGCCAGCAGCGAGGTGACTAGCGGAGAGACCCAGTACTTC.

This clone was counted a few times. The chain carries TRBV7-2 and TRBJ2-7; TRBD2 aligns across 13 bases. V trimming: 3 bases; J trimming: 4 bases; junction bases outside the gene matches: 3. Germline CDR1 and CDR2: SGHTA and FQGNSA. There are 15 residues in the CDR3. The DNA of the CDR3 is TGTGCCAGCAGCTTCGGACTAGCGGGAGTTTACGAGCAGTACTTC. It specifies CASSFGLAGVYEQYF.

The chain has TRBV18 and TRBJ2-3; D is possibly TRBD2 (6 bases). This CDR3 spans 14 amino acids. CDR1 KGHSH and CDR2 LQKENI come from the germline V gene. Trimming took 2 bases from V and 5 from J, leaving 11 bases between them. The CDR3 nucleotides read TGTGCCAGCTCACCATCGGTCGGGGGAGATACGCAGTATTTT. This sequence encodes CASSPSVGGDTQYF.

The chain carries TRBV5-6 and TRBJ2-5; D not certain. In germline, CDR1 is SGHDT, CDR2 YYEEEE. V lost 1 base, J lost 1 base, and 5 bases lay in between. The CDR3 is 13 residues long. This CDR3 reads CASSLILQETQYF. In DNA, the CDR3 is TGTGCCAGCAGCTTGATCCTCCAAGAGACCCAGTACTTC.

This chain uses TRBV7-9 with TRBJ1-1, with D possibly being TRBD1 (5 bases). CDR3 length: 17 amino acids. The germline V gene has CDR1 SEHNR and CDR2 FQNEAQ (reference sequence). Trimming took 2 bases from V and 1 from J, leaving 17 bases between them. CDR3 sequence: CASSLTPQGGWNTEAFF. CDR3 DNA: TGTGCCAGCAGCTTAACCCCTCAGGGAGGGTGGAACACTGAAGCTTTCTTT.

The chain combines TRBV5-6 with TRBJ2-1; 14 bases agree with TRBD2. This CDR3 spans 19 amino acids. The J segment lost 0 bases and the V segment lost 0 bases, leaving 5 bases of the junction unmatched. Germline V gene data show CDR1 as SGHDT and CDR2 as YYEEEE. In DNA, the CDR3 is TGTGCCAGCAGCTTGGCCTCGGGACTAGCGGGAGTCTCCTACAATGAGCAGTTCTTC. Translated: CASSLASGLAGVSYNEQFF.